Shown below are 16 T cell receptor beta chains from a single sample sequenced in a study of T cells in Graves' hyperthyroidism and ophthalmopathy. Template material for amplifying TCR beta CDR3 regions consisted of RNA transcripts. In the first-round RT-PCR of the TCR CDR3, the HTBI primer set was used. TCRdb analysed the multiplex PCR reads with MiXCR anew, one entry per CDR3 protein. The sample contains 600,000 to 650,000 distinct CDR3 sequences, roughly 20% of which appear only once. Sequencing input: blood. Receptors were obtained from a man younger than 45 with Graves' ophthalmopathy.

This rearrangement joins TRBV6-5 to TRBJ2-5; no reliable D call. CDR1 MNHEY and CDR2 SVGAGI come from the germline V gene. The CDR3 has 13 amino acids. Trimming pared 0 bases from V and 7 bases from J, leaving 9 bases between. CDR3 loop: CASSYSNEGTQYF. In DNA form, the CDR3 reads TGTGCCAGCAGTTACTCAAACGAAGGGACCCAGTACTTC.

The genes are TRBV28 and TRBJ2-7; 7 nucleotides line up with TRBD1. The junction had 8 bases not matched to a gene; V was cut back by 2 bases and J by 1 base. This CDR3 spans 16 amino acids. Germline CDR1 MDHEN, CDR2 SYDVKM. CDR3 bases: TGTGCCAGCAGTTTAAGGCCGGGACAGAGTTCCTACGAGCAGTACTTC. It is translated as CASSLRPGQSSYEQYF.

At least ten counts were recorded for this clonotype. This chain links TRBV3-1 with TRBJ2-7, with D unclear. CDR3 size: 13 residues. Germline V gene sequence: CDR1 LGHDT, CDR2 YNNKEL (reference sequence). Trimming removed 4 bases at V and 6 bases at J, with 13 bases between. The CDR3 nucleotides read TGTGCCAGCAGCCGCTACCCGGGCGGCGAGCAGTACTTC. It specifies CASSRYPGGEQYF.

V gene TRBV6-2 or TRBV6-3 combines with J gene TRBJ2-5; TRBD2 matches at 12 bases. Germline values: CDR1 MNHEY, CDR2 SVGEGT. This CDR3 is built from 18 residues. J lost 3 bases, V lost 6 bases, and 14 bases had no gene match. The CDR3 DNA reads TGTGCCAGCAGCCGGGACCCGACTAGCGGGAGAGGGAAAGAGACCCAGTACTTC. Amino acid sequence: CASSRDPTSGRGKETQYF.

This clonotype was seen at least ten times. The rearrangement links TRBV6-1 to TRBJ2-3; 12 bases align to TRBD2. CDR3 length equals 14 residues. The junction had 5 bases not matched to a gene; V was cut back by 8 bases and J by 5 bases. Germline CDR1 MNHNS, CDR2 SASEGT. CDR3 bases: TGTGCCAGCCTGCCGGGACTAGCGGGAGATACGCAGTATTTT. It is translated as CASLPGLAGDTQYF.

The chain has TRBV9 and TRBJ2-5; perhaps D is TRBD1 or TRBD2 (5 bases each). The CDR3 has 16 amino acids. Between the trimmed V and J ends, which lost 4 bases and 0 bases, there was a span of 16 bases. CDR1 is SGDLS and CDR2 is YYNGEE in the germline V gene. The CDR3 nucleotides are TGTGCCAGCAGCCCGTCGGCAGGGACCAACCAAGAGACCCAGTACTTC. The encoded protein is CASSPSAGTNQETQYF. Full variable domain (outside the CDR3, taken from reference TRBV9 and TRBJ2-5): DSGVTQTPKHLITATGQRVTLRCSPRSGDLSVYWYQQSLDQGLQFLIQYYNGEERAKGNILERFSAQQFPDLHSELNLSSLELGDSALYFCASSPSAGTNQETQYFGPGTRLLVL.

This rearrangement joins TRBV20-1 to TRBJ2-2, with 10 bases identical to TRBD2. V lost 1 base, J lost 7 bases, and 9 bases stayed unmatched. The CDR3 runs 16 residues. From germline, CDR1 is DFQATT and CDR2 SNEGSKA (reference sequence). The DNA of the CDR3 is TGCAGTGCTAGAGTTAAAAGCGGGAGGGGGAACGGGGAGCTGTTTTTT. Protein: CSARVKSGRGNGELFF.

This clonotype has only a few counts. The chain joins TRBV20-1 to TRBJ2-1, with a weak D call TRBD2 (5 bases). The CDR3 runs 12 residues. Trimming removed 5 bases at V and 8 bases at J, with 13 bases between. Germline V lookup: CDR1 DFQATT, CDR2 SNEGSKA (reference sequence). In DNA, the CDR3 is TGCAGTGCTCCCCAAGGAGGCTATGAGCAGTTCTTC. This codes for CSAPQGGYEQFF.

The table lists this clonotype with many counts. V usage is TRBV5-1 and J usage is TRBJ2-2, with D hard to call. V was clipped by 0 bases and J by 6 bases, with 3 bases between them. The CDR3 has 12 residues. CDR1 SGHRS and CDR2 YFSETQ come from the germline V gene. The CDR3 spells CASSLAAGELFF. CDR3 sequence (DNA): TGCGCCAGCAGCTTGGCGGCCGGGGAGCTGTTTTTT.

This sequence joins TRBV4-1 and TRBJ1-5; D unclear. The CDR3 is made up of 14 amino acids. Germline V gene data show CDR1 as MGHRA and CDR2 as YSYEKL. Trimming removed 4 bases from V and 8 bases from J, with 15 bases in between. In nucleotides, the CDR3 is TGCGCCAGCAGCCCCTGGACGGATAAGGAGCCCCAGCATTTT. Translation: CASSPWTDKEPQHF.

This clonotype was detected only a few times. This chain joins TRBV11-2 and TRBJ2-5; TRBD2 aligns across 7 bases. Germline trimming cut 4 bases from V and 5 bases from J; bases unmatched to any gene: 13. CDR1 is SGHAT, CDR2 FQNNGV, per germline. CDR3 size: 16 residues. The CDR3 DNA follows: TGTGCCAGCAGCTCCGTGACTAGCCGCCCAGGGGAGACCCAGTACTTC. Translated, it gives CASSSVTSRPGETQYF. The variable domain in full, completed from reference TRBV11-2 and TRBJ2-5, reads EAGVAQSPRYKIIEKRQSVAFWCNPISGHATLYWYQQILGQGPKLLIQFQNNGVVDDSQLPKDRFSAERLKGVDSTLKIQPAKLEDSAVYLCASSSVTSRPGETQYFGPGTRLLVL.

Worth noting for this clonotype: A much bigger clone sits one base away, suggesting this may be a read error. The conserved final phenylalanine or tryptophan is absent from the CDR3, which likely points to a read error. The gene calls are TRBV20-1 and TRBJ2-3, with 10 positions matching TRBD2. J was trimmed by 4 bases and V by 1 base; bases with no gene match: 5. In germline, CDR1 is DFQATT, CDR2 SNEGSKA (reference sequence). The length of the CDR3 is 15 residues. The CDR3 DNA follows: TGCAGTGCTAGAGTCCTAGCGGGAGTTGCAGATACGCAGTATCTT. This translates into CSARVLAGVADTQYL.

Written as DNA, the CDR3 is TGCAGTGCAGGGTTTGGGACTAGCCCCTACGAGCAGTACTTC. Translation: CSAGFGTSPYEQYF. The rearrangement uses TRBV20-1 and TRBJ2-7; 9 bases map to TRBD2. Germline CDR1 reads DFQATT; CDR2 reads SNEGSKA (reference sequence). With 6 bases clipped from V and 2 bases from J, the junction kept 8 bases outside the gene matches. CDR3 length equals 14 residues.

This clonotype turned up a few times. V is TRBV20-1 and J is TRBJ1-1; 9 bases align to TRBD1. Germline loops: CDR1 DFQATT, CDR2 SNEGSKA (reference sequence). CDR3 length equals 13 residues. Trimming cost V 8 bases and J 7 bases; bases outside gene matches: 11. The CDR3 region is CSSDRGSLGEAFF. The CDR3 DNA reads TGCAGTTCGGACAGGGGATCTTTAGGTGAAGCTTTCTTT.

CDR3 sequence (DNA): TGTGCCATCAGCCCGCGGGGCAATGAGCAGTTCTTC. Its protein is CAISPRGNEQFF. The chain uses TRBV10-3 and TRBJ2-1; D might be TRBD2 (6 bases). This CDR3 contains 12 residues. Germline CDR1 is ENHRY and CDR2 is SYGVKD. Trimming removed 6 bases at V and 6 bases at J, with 9 bases between.

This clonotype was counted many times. CDR3 residues: CASSVPNKGYNEQFF. In DNA form, the CDR3 reads TGTGCCAGCAGCGTCCCGAACAAGGGCTACAATGAGCAGTTCTTC. The chain combines TRBV7-6 with TRBJ2-1; no reliable D call. The germline V gene encodes CDR1 SGHVS and CDR2 FNYEAQ. This CDR3 has 15 amino acids. Trimming pared 5 bases from V and 3 bases from J, leaving 14 bases between.